This record covers a single T cell receptor beta chain. Some clones are missing from TCRdb's copy, which holds only in-frame ones; the method was immunoSEQ multiplex PCR. This table holds tens of thousands of clones, about 87% found once. V shed 4 bases, J shed 7 bases, and the junction held 15 bases outside the gene matches. Looked up from germline, CDR1 is SGDLS and CDR2 is YYNGEE. The CDR3 is 16 amino acids. This entry comes from a study of blood T cell repertoires in COVID-19. Sequenced input: peripheral blood. The clonotype was recovered from a woman in her forties or fifties with acute or convalescent COVID-19. The chain carries TRBV9 and TRBJ1-2; 8 positions agree with TRBD1. DNA of the CDR3: TGTGCCAGCAGCCCAGAGGGGATGCAGGGGGCACGTGGCTACACCTTC. Its translation is CASSPEGMQGARGYTF.